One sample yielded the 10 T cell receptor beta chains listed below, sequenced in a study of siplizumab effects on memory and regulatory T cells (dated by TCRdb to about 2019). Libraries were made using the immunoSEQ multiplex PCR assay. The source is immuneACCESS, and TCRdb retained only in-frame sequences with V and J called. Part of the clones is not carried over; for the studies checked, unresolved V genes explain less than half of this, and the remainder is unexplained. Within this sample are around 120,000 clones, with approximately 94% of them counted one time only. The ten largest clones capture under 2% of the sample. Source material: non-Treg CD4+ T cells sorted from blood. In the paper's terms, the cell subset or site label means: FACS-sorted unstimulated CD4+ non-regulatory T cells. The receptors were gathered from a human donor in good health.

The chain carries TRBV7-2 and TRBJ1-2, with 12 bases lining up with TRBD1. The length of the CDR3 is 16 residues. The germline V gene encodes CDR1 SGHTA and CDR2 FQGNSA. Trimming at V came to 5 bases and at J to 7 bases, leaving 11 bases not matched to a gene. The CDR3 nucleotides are TGTGCCAGCAGCCTCCTGGGACAGGGGGCCGTAAGTGGCTACACCTTC. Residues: CASSLLGQGAVSGYTF.

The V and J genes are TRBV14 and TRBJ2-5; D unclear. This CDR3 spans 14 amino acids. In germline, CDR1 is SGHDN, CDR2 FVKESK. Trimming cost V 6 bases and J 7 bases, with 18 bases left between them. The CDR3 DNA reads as TGTGCCAGCAGTCTCCTGGACGCCCCAAGGACCCAGTACTTC. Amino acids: CASSLLDAPRTQYF.

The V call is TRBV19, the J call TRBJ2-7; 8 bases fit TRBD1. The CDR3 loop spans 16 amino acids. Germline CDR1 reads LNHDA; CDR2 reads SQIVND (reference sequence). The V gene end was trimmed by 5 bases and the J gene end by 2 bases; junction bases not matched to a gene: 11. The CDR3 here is CASSDLPGQAAYEQYF. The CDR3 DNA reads TGTGCCAGTAGTGACCTGCCGGGACAGGCGGCCTACGAGCAGTACTTC.

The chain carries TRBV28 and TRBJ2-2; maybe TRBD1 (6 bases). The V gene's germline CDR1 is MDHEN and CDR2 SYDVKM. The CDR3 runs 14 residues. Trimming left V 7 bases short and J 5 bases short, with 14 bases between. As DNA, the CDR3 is TGTGCCAGCACCACAGGGAGTATGACCGGGGAGCTGTTTTTT. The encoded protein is CASTTGSMTGELFF.

Written as DNA, the CDR3 is TGTGCCAGCAGCTCATACGGGAGTTACAATGAGCAGTTCTTC. Protein product: CASSSYGSYNEQFF. The V and J genes are TRBV11-2 and TRBJ2-1; tentatively, D is TRBD2 (6 bases). The length of the CDR3 is 14 residues. The V end lost 4 bases, the J end lost 4 bases, and 11 bases lay between the germline ends. Per germline, CDR1 SGHAT and CDR2 FQNNGV.

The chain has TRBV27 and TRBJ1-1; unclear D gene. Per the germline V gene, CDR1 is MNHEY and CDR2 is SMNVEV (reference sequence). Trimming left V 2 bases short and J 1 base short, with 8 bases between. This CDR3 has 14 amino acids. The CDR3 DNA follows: TGTGCCAGCAGTTTAGGGAGGCCGAACACTGAAGCTTTCTTT. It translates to CASSLGRPNTEAFF.

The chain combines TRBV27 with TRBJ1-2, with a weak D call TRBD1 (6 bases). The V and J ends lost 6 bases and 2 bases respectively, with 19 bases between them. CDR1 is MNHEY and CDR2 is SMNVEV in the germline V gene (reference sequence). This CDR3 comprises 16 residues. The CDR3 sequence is CASRIQGEGTNYGYTF. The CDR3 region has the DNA TGTGCCAGCAGAATACAGGGTGAAGGGACCAACTATGGCTACACCTTC.

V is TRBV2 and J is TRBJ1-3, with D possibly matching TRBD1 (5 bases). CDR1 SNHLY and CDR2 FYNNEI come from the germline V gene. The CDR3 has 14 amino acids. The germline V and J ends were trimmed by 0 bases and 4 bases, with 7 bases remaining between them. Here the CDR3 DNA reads TGTGCCAGCAGTGAAGCGGGGCAGGGAAACACCATATATTTT. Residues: CASSEAGQGNTIYF. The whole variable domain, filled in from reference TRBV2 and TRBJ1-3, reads EPEVTQTPSHQVTQMGQEVILRCVPISNHLYFYWYRQILGQKVEFLVSFYNNEISEKSEIFDDQFSVERPDGSNFTLKIRSTKLEDSAMYFCASSEAGQGNTIYFGEGSWLTVV.

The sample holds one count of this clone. The CDR3 bases are TGTGCCAGCAGGGAAGGTGGAGCAGGGAAAGCTTTCTTT. This gives the protein CASREGGAGKAFF. V gene TRBV27 combines with J gene TRBJ1-1, with a weak D call TRBD1 (5 bases). The CDR3 has 13 residues. The germline gives CDR1 MNHEY, CDR2 SMNVEV (reference sequence). Trimming cost V 6 bases and J 9 bases, with 17 bases left between them.

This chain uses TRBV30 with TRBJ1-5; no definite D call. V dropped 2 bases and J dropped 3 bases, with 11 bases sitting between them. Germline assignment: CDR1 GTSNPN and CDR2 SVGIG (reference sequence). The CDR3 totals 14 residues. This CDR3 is CAWSSRAPNQPQHF. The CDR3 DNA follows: TGTGCCTGGAGTTCTCGGGCCCCCAATCAGCCCCAGCATTTT.